These 8 T cell receptor beta chains originate from one sample sequenced in a study of CD8+ T cells in alopecia areata. The authors extracted RNA and reverse transcribed it into cDNA as the sequencing template. Produced via immunoSEQ multiplex PCR; TCRdb's table is partial and in-frame only. The sample yields around 100,000 clones, 55% seen once. The sample comprised CD4+ T cells sorted from blood. Receptors were obtained from a human donor in good health.

The rearrangement links TRBV29-1 to TRBJ1-1; D possibly corresponds to TRBD1 (6 bases). Germline V gene data show CDR1 as SQVTM and CDR2 as ANQGSEA. CDR3 length: 13 amino acids. The V and J ends lost 2 bases and 11 bases respectively, with 18 bases between them. This chain's CDR3 is CSVELQGRSSAFF. Here the CDR3 DNA reads TGCAGCGTTGAATTACAGGGTCGTTCATCGGCTTTCTTT.

The DNA of the CDR3 is TGTGCCAGTCGTCGTAGCGGGGGACCCAGCACAGATACGCAGTATTTT. Its protein product is CASRRSGGPSTDTQYF. The chain uses TRBV18 and TRBJ2-3; 9 positions match TRBD2. Germline lookup yields CDR1 KGHSH and CDR2 LQKENI. V lost 9 bases to trimming and J lost 0 bases; unmatched junction nucleotides: 10. The CDR3 spans 16 residues.

The genes are TRBV4-2 and TRBJ2-7, with no clear D. Between the trimmed V and J ends, which lost 1 base and 3 bases, there was a span of 13 bases. CDR3 size: 15 residues. The germline V gene has CDR1 LGHNA and CDR2 YNFKEQ. CDR3 residues: CASSQVRLAGYEQYF. The CDR3 nucleotides are TGTGCCAGCAGCCAAGTAAGACTTGCTGGCTACGAGCAGTACTTC.

The V and J genes are TRBV23-1 and TRBJ1-6, with 7 bases matching TRBD1. Being an ORF, TRBV23-1 has a function that is uncertain. This CDR3 is 16 amino acids long. Trimming removed 0 bases from V and 8 bases from J; junction bases left unmatched: 7. The CDR3, as DNA: TGCGCCAGCAGTCAATCGACGGACAGGAGCTATTCACCCCTCCACTTT. It codes for CASSQSTDRSYSPLHF.

This chain connects TRBV10-3 to TRBJ1-1, with no clear D. The V end lost 7 bases, the J end lost 4 bases, and 16 bases lay between the germline ends. CDR1 is ENHRY, CDR2 SYGVKD, per germline. The CDR3 is 14 residues long. The CDR3 is CAITTDRASTEAFF. Written as DNA, the CDR3 is TGTGCCATCACCACTGACCGGGCGAGCACTGAAGCTTTCTTT.

There are a few counts of this clone. V usage is TRBV5-4 and J usage is TRBJ2-3; 8 bases are a match to TRBD2. CDR3 length: 14 amino acids. Germline values: CDR1 SGHNT, CDR2 YYREEE (reference sequence). The V gene end was trimmed by 2 bases and the J gene end by 8 bases; junction bases not matched to a gene: 7. The CDR3 here is CASSFGGAFGTQYF. The DNA of the CDR3 is TGTGCCAGCAGCTTCGGGGGGGCTTTTGGTACGCAGTATTTT.

V and J are TRBV20-1 and TRBJ1-4; D unclear. Per the germline V gene, CDR1 is DFQATT and CDR2 is SNEGSKA (reference sequence). The CDR3 totals 10 residues. V gave up 3 bases and J gave up 7 bases, with 3 bases separating them. The DNA for the CDR3 is TGCAGTGCTAGCCTTGAAAAACTGTTTTTT. As protein: CSASLEKLFF.

In this sample, this clone turned up a few times. This chain connects TRBV19 to TRBJ2-7; 8 bases map to TRBD1. Per germline, CDR1 LNHDA and CDR2 SQIVND (reference sequence). This CDR3 contains 14 residues. Trimming at V came to 5 bases and at J to 1 base, leaving 4 bases not matched to a gene. The CDR3 DNA sequence: TGTGCCAGTAGTTTCGACAGGGGATCCTACGAGCAGTACTTC. Encoded protein: CASSFDRGSYEQYF. The complete variable domain, with remaining parts taken from reference TRBV19 and TRBJ2-7, reads DGGITQSPKYLFRKEGQNVTLSCEQNLNHDAMYWYRQDPGQGLRLIYYSQIVNDFQKGDIAEGYSVSREKKESFPLTVTSAQKNPTAFYLCASSFDRGSYEQYFGPGTRLTVT.